A single sample gave rise to the 26 T cell receptor beta chains below, sequenced in a study of T cell repertoires in cytomegalovirus infection. TCRdb processed the reads anew with MiXCR; each CDR3 protein has one entry. The sample lists about 360,000 distinct CDR3 sequences; 34% were seen once. These receptors' antigens are unknown. This specimen was cultured PBMCs, taken from culture after CMV antigen stimulation. The receptors derive from a human donor in good health (CMV status not recorded). Some clones in this sample may be carry-over from other donors' samples.

The chain is built from TRBV6-6 and TRBJ2-5; D is undetermined. The germline gives CDR1 MNHNY, CDR2 SVGAGI (reference sequence). V lost 0 bases, J lost 2 bases, and 10 bases lay in between. The CDR3 length is 15 residues. The DNA of the CDR3 is TGTGCCAGCAGTTACTCCCCAGGACCACAAGAGACCCAGTACTTC. Translated: CASSYSPGPQETQYF.

This chain links TRBV5-5 with TRBJ1-1, with 7 positions matching TRBD1. The CDR3 spans 15 residues. The germline V gene encodes CDR1 SGHKS and CDR2 YYEKEE (reference sequence). J lost 1 base, V lost 2 bases, and 5 bases had no gene match. CDR3 bases: TGTGCCAGCAGCTTTAGACAGGGCGGGAACACTGAAGCTTTCTTT. Translating gives CASSFRQGGNTEAFF. Complete variable domain (other parts from reference TRBV5-5 and TRBJ1-1): DAGVTQSPTHLIKTRGQQVTLRCSPISGHKSVSWYQQVLGQGPQFIFQYYEKEERGRGNFPDRFSARQFPNYSSELNVNALLLGDSALYLCASSFRQGGNTEAFFGQGTRLTVV.

The chain uses TRBV6-2 or TRBV6-3 and TRBJ2-7; 10 bases agree with TRBD2. Germline assignment: CDR1 MNHEY and CDR2 SVGEGT. The CDR3 runs 15 residues. V lost 5 bases to trimming and J lost 5 bases; unmatched junction nucleotides: 9. CDR3 sequence (DNA): TGTGCCAGCAGTACCCTAGCGGGAGAGACCGACGAGCAGTACGTC. As protein: CASSTLAGETDEQYV.

Concerning this clonotype itself: One end of the junction does not line up with germline, which may come from a read error. The V gene is TRBV28, the J gene TRBJ2-1; the D gene is possibly TRBD1 (7 bases). Germline V gene lookup returns CDR1 MDHEN and CDR2 SYDVKM. The CDR3 is made up of 19 amino acids. In DNA, the CDR3 is TGTGCCAGCACTCTCGGTTCAGGGGGGCCCTCAACCCTAGTCGTTATGGGGGTCTTC. Residues: CASTLGSGGPSTLVVMGVF.

The table lists this clonotype with many counts. The chain employs TRBV11-2 and TRBJ2-4; D is perhaps TRBD1 (6 bases). V lost 2 bases to trimming and J lost 4 bases, with 9 bases between them. The CDR3 extends over 14 amino acids. Germline values: CDR1 SGHAT, CDR2 FQNNGV. CDR3 DNA sequence: TGTGCCAGCAGCTTACAGGGGAGTAAAAACATTCAGTACTTC. Encoded protein: CASSLQGSKNIQYF. Complete variable domain (other parts from reference TRBV11-2 and TRBJ2-4): EAGVAQSPRYKIIEKRQSVAFWCNPISGHATLYWYQQILGQGPKLLIQFQNNGVVDDSQLPKDRFSAERLKGVDSTLKIQPAKLEDSAVYLCASSLQGSKNIQYFGAGTRLSVL.

This clonotype turned up a few times. The chain links TRBV7-9 to TRBJ2-1, with 9 bases identical to TRBD1. In germline, CDR1 is SEHNR, CDR2 FQNEAQ (reference sequence). The CDR3 spans 14 residues. The junction had 9 bases not matched to a gene; V was cut back by 7 bases and J by 8 bases. The CDR3 loop is CASTTGTGTDEQFF. The CDR3 nucleotides are TGTGCCAGCACGACCGGGACAGGGACCGATGAGCAGTTCTTC.

The chain has TRBV6-2 or TRBV6-3 and TRBJ2-3; 7 bases align to TRBD2. The CDR3 spans 15 residues. From germline, CDR1 is MNHEY and CDR2 SVGEGT. The junction had 6 bases not matched to a gene; V was cut back by 2 bases and J by 4 bases. The CDR3, as DNA: TGTGCCAGCAGTTACAAAGGAAGCGGGGCAGATACGCAGTATTTT. Protein: CASSYKGSGADTQYF.

The rearrangement joins TRBV7-9 to TRBJ2-7; D is perhaps TRBD2 (5 bases). V was clipped by 5 bases and J by 2 bases, with 19 bases between them. This CDR3 spans 16 amino acids. The V gene's germline CDR1 is SEHNR and CDR2 FQNEAQ (reference sequence). This CDR3 reads CASSASSGSSTYEQYV. The DNA of the CDR3 is TGTGCCAGCAGCGCCTCCTCGGGATCCTCGACCTACGAGCAGTACGTC.

The gene calls are TRBV7-2 and TRBJ2-7; D is uncertain. This CDR3 region has 14 residues. V was trimmed by 2 bases and J by 12 bases, leaving 20 bases between them. The germline V gene has CDR1 SGHTA and CDR2 FQGNSA. DNA of the CDR3: TGTGCCAGCAGCTTATCCGGCACAACAAACGAACCGTACGTC. This gives the protein CASSLSGTTNEPYV.

The genes are TRBV28 and TRBJ2-2, with 8 positions matching TRBD1. V lost 6 bases and J lost 8; bases outside the gene matches: 14. The CDR3 spans 16 residues. Germline CDR1 MDHEN, CDR2 SYDVKM. The CDR3 loop is CASSEPSGGGHGELFF. As DNA, the CDR3 is TGTGCCAGCAGCGAACCCTCAGGGGGCGGCCATGGGGAGCTGTTTTTT.

This clonotype was seen more than once but under ten times. This chain links TRBV10-2 with TRBJ2-7; D is uncertain. Germline assignment: CDR1 WSHSY and CDR2 SAAADI. The CDR3 sequence is 16 residues long. Trimming left V 0 bases short and J 2 bases short, with 14 bases between. Here the CDR3 reads CASSESTGPLPYEQYF. In DNA form, the CDR3 reads TGCGCCAGCAGTGAGTCGACCGGCCCACTACCCTACGAGCAGTACTTC.

V and J are TRBV20-1 and TRBJ2-1; no clear D gene. Trimming pared 1 base from V and 4 bases from J, leaving 11 bases between. The V gene's germline CDR1 is DFQATT and CDR2 SNEGSKA (reference sequence). The length of the CDR3 is 14 residues. The CDR3 is CSARAPGPYNEQFF. For the CDR3, the DNA is TGCAGTGCTAGAGCTCCGGGCCCTTACAATGAGCAGTTCTTC.

In this sample, this clonotype turned up a few times. The V and J genes are TRBV7-9 and TRBJ2-7; 7 bases map to TRBD2. The CDR3 has 17 amino acids. Trimming took 3 bases from V and 5 from J; bases not matched to a gene: 16. The germline V gene encodes CDR1 SEHNR and CDR2 FQNEAQ (reference sequence). The CDR3 loop is CASSFRPGAAREDEQYF. Here the CDR3 DNA reads TGTGCCAGCAGCTTCCGTCCGGGTGCGGCCCGGGAGGACGAGCAGTACTTC.

The gene calls are TRBV7-2 and TRBJ2-5; D is perhaps TRBD1 (6 bases). The V end was cut by 5 bases, the J end by 0 bases, with 13 bases between. The CDR3 extends over 15 amino acids. Germline CDR1 is SGHTA and CDR2 is FQGNSA. The CDR3 here is CASSPDSSYQETQYF. Written as DNA, the CDR3 is TGTGCCAGCAGCCCGGACAGTTCGTACCAAGAGACCCAGTACTTC.

This clonotype turned up a few times. The rearrangement joins TRBV7-8 to TRBJ2-5; tentative D call: TRBD2 (5 bases). The CDR3 runs to 15 residues. V lost 3 bases and J lost 6, with 17 bases in between. Germline-derived CDR1 and CDR2 are SGHVS and FQNEAQ. The CDR3 sequence is CASSFRRELDQTQYF. In DNA form, the CDR3 reads TGTGCCAGCAGCTTCCGTAGGGAGTTGGATCAGACCCAGTACTTC.

This clonotype came up a few times. This sequence joins TRBV6-2 or TRBV6-3 and TRBJ1-2; D unclear. Germline values: CDR1 MNHEY, CDR2 SVGEGT. V was pared by 5 bases and J by 0 bases, with 4 bases between. The CDR3 length is 12 residues. CDR3 sequence reads: CASSPANYGYTF. For the CDR3, the DNA is TGTGCCAGCAGTCCCGCTAACTATGGCTACACCTTC.

This clonotype turned up a few times. The rearrangement links TRBV20-1 to TRBJ2-1; TRBD2 aligns across 11 bases. CDR1 and CDR2 from the germline V gene are DFQATT and SNEGSKA (reference sequence). V lost 1 base to trimming and J lost 0 bases; unmatched junction nucleotides: 5. The CDR3 runs 17 residues. The CDR3 bases are TGCAGTGCTAGAGTCCCTAGCGGGAGGAGCTCCTACAATGAGCAGTTCTTC. It is translated as CSARVPSGRSSYNEQFF.

There are a few counts of this clonotype. The chain employs TRBV7-2 and TRBJ2-4, with unresolved D. In germline, CDR1 is SGHTA, CDR2 FQGNSA. This CDR3 is built from 17 residues. Trimming shortened V by 0 bases and J by 0 bases, and 12 bases separated the two germline ends. In DNA, the CDR3 is TGTGCCAGCAGCTTAGCGGCAAATTCCTTAGCCAAAAACATTCAGTACTTC. This sequence encodes CASSLAANSLAKNIQYF.

V and J are TRBV5-6 and TRBJ2-3, with 13 bases identical to TRBD2. The CDR3 consists of 17 residues. Germline lookup yields CDR1 SGHDT and CDR2 YYEEEE. The V segment lost 2 bases and the J segment 3 bases; nucleotides outside the gene matches: 6. This CDR3 is CASSFFRTSGSTDTQYF. In DNA form, the CDR3 reads TGTGCCAGCAGCTTCTTCAGGACTAGCGGGAGTACAGATACGCAGTATTTT.

There are a few counts of this clonotype. One end of the junction is discordant with germline, which a read error may explain. V gene TRBV7-7 combines with J gene TRBJ2-5, with D unresolved. The CDR3 loop spans 13 amino acids. The germline gives CDR1 SSHAT, CDR2 FNYEAQ (reference sequence). The CDR3 nucleotides are TGTGCTAGCAGCCTCCAGTACCAAGAGACCCAGTACTTC. Translating gives CASSLQYQETQYF.

This clonotype was seen only a few times. This rearrangement joins TRBV12-3 or TRBV12-4 to TRBJ2-1, with 14 bases that match TRBD2. With V trimmed by 6 bases and J by 2 bases, 9 bases remained unmatched. The CDR3 has 18 residues. The CDR3 region is CASSSGTSGGGAYNEQFF. In DNA, the CDR3 is TGTGCCAGCAGCTCCGGGACTAGCGGGGGTGGGGCCTACAATGAGCAGTTCTTC.

The chain is built from TRBV15 and TRBJ2-1; 7 bases are shared with TRBD2. The CDR3 runs to 12 residues. Germline CDR1 LNHNV, CDR2 YYDKDF (reference sequence). CDR3 region: CSKAGKNNEQFF. The DNA for the CDR3 is TGTTCTAAAGCGGGAAAGAACAATGAGCAGTTCTTC.

As regards this clonotype: The junction differs from germline at one of its ends, possibly a read error. This chain uses TRBV7-2 with TRBJ2-3; 12 bases agree with TRBD1. The CDR3 has 15 amino acids. Germline lookup yields CDR1 SGHTA and CDR2 FQGNSA. CDR3 protein: CDSSPGQGAPDTQYF. The CDR3 bases are TGTGACAGCAGCCCGGGACAGGGGGCGCCCGATACGCAGTATTTT.

The table lists this clonotype with many counts. The V and J genes are TRBV7-2 and TRBJ2-7, with D hard to call. V gave up 1 base and J gave up 9 bases, with 13 bases separating them. Germline CDR1 SGHTA, CDR2 FQGNSA. There are 13 residues in the CDR3. CDR3 coding DNA: TGTGCCAGCAGCTTAGGGTCGCCCTCGATGCAGTACTTC. The encoded protein is CASSLGSPSMQYF.

This clonotype came up a few times. This sequence joins TRBV11-3 and TRBJ2-3; perhaps TRBD1 as D (5 bases). The CDR3 sequence is 15 residues long. The germline gives CDR1 SGHNT, CDR2 YENEEA. V dropped 4 bases and J dropped 6 bases, with 17 bases sitting between them. Written as DNA, the CDR3 is TGTGCCAGCAGCTCTGGCAGGGTGTTATCCGATACGCAGTATTTT. Translation gives CASSSGRVLSDTQYF.

The table lists this clonotype with many counts. This chain links TRBV29-1 with TRBJ2-1; D uncertain. The CDR3 runs 17 residues. Germline V gives CDR1 SQVTM, CDR2 ANQGSEA. The germline V and J ends were trimmed by 3 bases and 11 bases, with 29 bases remaining between them. The CDR3 nucleotides read TGCAGCGTTGAGGCATTCCAGGCGCTCCGGGCCCCTGGGAAGCAGTTCTTC. This translates into CSVEAFQALRAPGKQFF.